The rows below give T cell receptor beta chains drawn from one sample of a study of beta chain features in type 1 diabetes. Data came from immunoSEQ multiplex PCR; TCRdb stores just in-frame clones and leaves some out. The table includes 250,000 or so clones, 68% detected once. Sequencing was done on a sample of naive CD4+ T cells from blood. These TCRs come from a young man in good health. The CDR3 runs from the conserved cysteine through the conserved F or W. A D gene is named only where the DNA matches it firmly. The size field is filled for only some rows; it gives once, few, many or a size class.

J,D,size,V,DNA,CDR3
TRBJ1-1,-,-,TRBV30,TGTGCCTGGAGTCTCCATTCGAACACTGAAGCTTTCTTT,CAWSLHSNTEAFF
TRBJ2-7,-,-,TRBV15,TGTGCCACCAGCAGAGATATCGGGGGCTACGAGCAGTACTTC,CATSRDIGGYEQYF
TRBJ2-3,TRBD1,-,TRBV4-1,TGCGCCAGCAGCCCACAGGGGGGTAGCACAGATACGCAGTATTTT,CASSPQGGSTDTQYF
TRBJ1-2,-,-,TRBV30,TGTGCCTGGAGACAGGGCGCTGGCTACACCTTC,CAWRQGAGYTF
TRBJ2-2,TRBD2,-,TRBV30,TGTGCCTGGAGTGGACTAGCGGGATCGAACACCGGGGAGCTGTTTTTT,CAWSGLAGSNTGELFF
TRBJ1-3,-,-,TRBV30,TGTGCCTGGACAGGAGAATCTGGAAACACCATATATTTT,CAWTGESGNTIYF
TRBJ2-6,-,few,TRBV30,TGTGCCCTACCCCGGGACACGTTCTCTGGGGCCAACGTCCTGACTTTC,CALPRDTFSGANVLTF
TRBJ2-3,TRBD2,few,TRBV6-1,TGTGCCAGCAGTGTTACTAGCGGGAGTGCAGATACGCAGTATTTT,CASSVTSGSADTQYF
TRBJ1-2,-,-,TRBV7-9,TGTGCCAGCAGCTTAGAGGCTGGCTACACCTTC,CASSLEAGYTF
TRBJ2-1,-,-,TRBV19,TGTGCCAGTAGTCGAGGTTACAGTGTAGGCTACAATGAGCAGTTCTTC,CASSRGYSVGYNEQFF
TRBJ2-7,-,-,TRBV18,TGTGCCAGCTCACCACGGCAGGGATCGGGCGAGCAGTACTTC,CASSPRQGSGEQYF
TRBJ2-5,-,-,TRBV5-4,TGTGCCAGCAGCTTGGGAATAAGGGGTGAGACCCAGTACTTC,CASSLGIRGETQYF
TRBJ2-2,TRBD1,-,TRBV19,TGTGCCAGTAGTCCGGGACAGGTAGACACCGGGGAGCTGTTTTTT,CASSPGQVDTGELFF
TRBJ2-1,TRBD2,few,TRBV29-1,TGCAGCGTTGAAGGAGGCGGCGGGGGCTCCTACAATGAGCAGTTCTTC,CSVEGGGGGSYNEQFF
TRBJ2-3,TRBD2,few,TRBV9,TGTGCCAGCACGGGGGGTAGCACAGATACGCAGTATTTT,CASTGGSTDTQYF
TRBJ2-1,-,-,TRBV10-3,TGTGCCATCAGTGAGGGCCCTGGAATCTCCTACAATGAGCAGTTCTTC,CAISEGPGISYNEQFF
TRBJ2-1,TRBD2,-,TRBV4-3,TGCGCCAGCAGCTCGGCTTTTTCTCCGGGACTAGCGGGAGGGAGCTCCTACAATGAGCAGTTCTTC,CASSSAFSPGLAGGSSYNEQFF
TRBJ2-4,TRBD2,-,TRBV6-1,TGTGCCAGCAGTGTGACACTAGCGAACTTAGCCAAAAACATTCAGTACTTC,CASSVTLANLAKNIQYF
TRBJ2-5,-,few,TRBV18,TGTGCCAGCTCACCGAGGGAGACCCAGTACTTC,CASSPRETQYF
TRBJ2-5,TRBD2,-,TRBV18,TGTGCCAGCTCACCCTTAGCGGGAGAACAAGAGACCCAGTACTTC,CASSPLAGEQETQYF
TRBJ2-7,-,few,TRBV30,TGTGCCTGGAGTATTAACCGCAAGGTTCCCTACGAGCAGTACTTC,CAWSINRKVPYEQYF
TRBJ2-2,-,few,TRBV28,TGTGCCAGTGGGACTTCCACCGGGGAGCTGTTTTTT,CASGTSTGELFF
TRBJ2-5,-,-,TRBV1,TGCACCAGCAGCCAAGATACCCAGACCCAGTACTTC,CTSSQDTQTQYF
TRBJ2-5,-,-,TRBV6-6,TGTGCCAGCAGTTACGCTAGCGACGGGACCCAGTACTTC,CASSYASDGTQYF
TRBJ2-4,TRBD2,-,TRBV11-2,TGTGCCAGCAGGTCTGGACTAGCGGGAATTCTAGCCAAAAACATTCAGTACTTC,CASRSGLAGILAKNIQYF
TRBJ2-3,-,-,TRBV30,TGTGCCTGGAGCTCTGGACGGAGCACAGATACGCAGTATTTT,CAWSSGRSTDTQYF
TRBJ2-1,-,-,TRBV20-1,TGCAGTGGCCTCGACAATGAGCAGTTCTTC,CSGLDNEQFF
TRBJ2-3,-,few,TRBV29-1,TGCAGCGACCGGGGGACCGCGAGCGGGCCAGATACGCAGTATTTT,CSDRGTASGPDTQYF
TRBJ2-5,-,-,TRBV7-2,TGTGCCAGCAGCTCCGGACAGCTCCAAGAGACCCAGTACTTC,CASSSGQLQETQYF
TRBJ2-3,TRBD1,-,TRBV7-2,TGTGCCAGCAGGGGACAGTCCACAGATACGCATTATTTT,CASRGQSTDTHYF
TRBJ2-7,-,-,TRBV20-1,TGCAGTGTAGCCATCAACTACGAGCAGTACTTC,CSVAINYEQYF
TRBJ2-7,TRBD1,-,TRBV30,TGTGCCTGGAGTCCTAAACCGGGACAGGGGTCCTACGAGCAGTACTTC,CAWSPKPGQGSYEQYF
TRBJ2-3,-,-,TRBV12-5,TGTGCATCTGGCGTACTGGAAGATACGCAGTATTTT,CASGVLEDTQYF
TRBJ2-7,-,-,TRBV4-2,TGTGCCAGCAGCCAAGAATGGGCAGAGAGCTCCTACGAGCAGTACTTC,CASSQEWAESSYEQYF
TRBJ1-2,-,-,TRBV29-1,TGCAGCGTTGAGCCCGTGGGCAGGGTTAACTATGGCTACACCTTC,CSVEPVGRVNYGYTF
TRBJ2-2,-,-,TRBV18,TGTGCCAGCTCACCATCGACCACCGGGGAGCTGTTTTTT,CASSPSTTGELFF
TRBJ2-7,TRBD1,-,TRBV7-2,TGTGCCAGCAGCTTAGGGGACAGGCCCTACGAGCAGTACTTC,CASSLGDRPYEQYF
TRBJ2-7,TRBD2,once,TRBV27,TGTGCCAGCAGTGTACAAGCGGGAGGCATTAACGAGCAGTACTTC,CASSVQAGGINEQYF
TRBJ1-1,-,-,TRBV30,TGTGCCTGGAGTGTTCTGTCCACCCTGAACACTGAAGCTTTCTTT,CAWSVLSTLNTEAFF
TRBJ2-2,-,-,TRBV28,TGTGCCAGCAGTTTAGCAGGAGTCACCGGGGAGCTGTTTTTT,CASSLAGVTGELFF
TRBJ2-5,-,-,TRBV7-2,TGTGCCAGCAGCGCCAGGGTACAAGAGACCCAGTACTTC,CASSARVQETQYF
TRBJ2-1,TRBD2,-,TRBV27,TGTGCCAGCAGTTTAATACTAGCGGGAGGTTCGGGGAATGAGCAGTTCTTC,CASSLILAGGSGNEQFF
TRBJ2-4,TRBD2,-,TRBV13,TGTGCCAGCAGTCAACTAGCGGGAGGGTACATTCAGTACTTC,CASSQLAGGYIQYF
TRBJ2-1,TRBD2,-,TRBV7-6,TGTGCCAGCAGCCAAGCGCGGGAGAAGGGGTACAATGAGCAGTTCTTC,CASSQAREKGYNEQFF
TRBJ1-1,TRBD1,-,TRBV28,TGTGCCAGCAGTGGGGGACAGGGGCCCACTGAAGCTTTCTTT,CASSGGQGPTEAFF
TRBJ1-3,-,few,TRBV7-9,TGTGCCAGCAGCTTGACAGAAGGAAACACCATATATTTT,CASSLTEGNTIYF
TRBJ2-3,TRBD2,-,TRBV14,TGTGCCAGCAGCCGAAGCGGAAGTAGCGGGGGAACTAGCACAGATACGCAGTATTTT,CASSRSGSSGGTSTDTQYF
TRBJ2-3,-,few,TRBV9,TGTGCCAGCAGCGTAAGGGCGACACGCACAGATACGCAGTATTTT,CASSVRATRTDTQYF
TRBJ2-3,-,few,TRBV30,TGTGCCTCCCGGGGCCCGAATACAGATACGCAGTATTTT,CASRGPNTDTQYF
TRBJ2-6,-,-,TRBV7-9,TGTGCCAGCAGCTTAGAATGGGGGATTAGCGAACGCGTCCTGACTTTC,CASSLEWGISERVLTF